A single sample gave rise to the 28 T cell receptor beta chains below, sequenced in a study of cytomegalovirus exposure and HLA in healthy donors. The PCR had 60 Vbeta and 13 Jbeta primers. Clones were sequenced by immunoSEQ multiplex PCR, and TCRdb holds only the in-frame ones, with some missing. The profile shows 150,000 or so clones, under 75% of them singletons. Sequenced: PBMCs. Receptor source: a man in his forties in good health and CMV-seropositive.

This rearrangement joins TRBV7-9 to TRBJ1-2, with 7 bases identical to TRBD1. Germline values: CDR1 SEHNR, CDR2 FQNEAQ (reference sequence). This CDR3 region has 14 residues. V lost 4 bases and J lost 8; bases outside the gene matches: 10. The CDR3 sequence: CASSSWDSPGGYTF. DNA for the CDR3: TGTGCCAGCAGCTCCTGGGACAGTCCCGGGGGCTACACCTTC.

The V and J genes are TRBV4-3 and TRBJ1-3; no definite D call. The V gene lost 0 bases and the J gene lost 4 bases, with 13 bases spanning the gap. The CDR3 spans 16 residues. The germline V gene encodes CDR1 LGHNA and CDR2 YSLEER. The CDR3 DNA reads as TGCGCCAGCAGCCAAGATATGGCCAGTGTGGGAAACACCATATATTTT. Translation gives CASSQDMASVGNTIYF.

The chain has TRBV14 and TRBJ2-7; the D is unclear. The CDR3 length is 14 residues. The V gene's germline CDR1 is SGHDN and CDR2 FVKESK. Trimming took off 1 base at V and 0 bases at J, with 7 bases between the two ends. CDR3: CASSQGPVSYEQYF. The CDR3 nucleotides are TGTGCCAGCAGCCAAGGGCCAGTCTCCTACGAGCAGTACTTC.

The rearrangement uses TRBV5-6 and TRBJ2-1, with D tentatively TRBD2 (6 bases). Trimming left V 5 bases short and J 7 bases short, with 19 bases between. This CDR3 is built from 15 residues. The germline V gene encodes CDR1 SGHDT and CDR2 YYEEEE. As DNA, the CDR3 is TGTGCCAGCAGTTGGGGAGGTAGTCTTCGGAATGAGCAGTTCTTC. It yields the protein CASSWGGSLRNEQFF.

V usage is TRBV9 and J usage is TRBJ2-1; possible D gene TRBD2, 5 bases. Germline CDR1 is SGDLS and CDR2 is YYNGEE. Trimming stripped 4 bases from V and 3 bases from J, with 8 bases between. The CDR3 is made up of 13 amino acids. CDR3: CASSSRDYNEQFF. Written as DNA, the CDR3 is TGTGCCAGCAGCTCACGGGACTACAATGAGCAGTTCTTC.

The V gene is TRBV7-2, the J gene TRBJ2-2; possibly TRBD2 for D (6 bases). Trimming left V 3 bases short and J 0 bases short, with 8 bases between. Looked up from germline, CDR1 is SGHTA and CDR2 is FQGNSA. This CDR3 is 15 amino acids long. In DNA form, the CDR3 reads TGTGCCAGCAGCTTGGACTACCCGAACACCGGGGAGCTGTTTTTT. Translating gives CASSLDYPNTGELFF. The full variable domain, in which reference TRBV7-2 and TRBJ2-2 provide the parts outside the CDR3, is GAGVSQSPSNKVTEKGKDVELRCDPISGHTALYWYRQSLGQGLEFLIYFQGNSAPDKSGLPSDRFSAERTGGSVSTLTIQRTQQEDSAVYLCASSLDYPNTGELFFGEGSRLTVL.

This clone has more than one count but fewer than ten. This chain's CDR3 is CASSLGAGQNYGYTF. The DNA of the CDR3 is TGTGCCAGCAGCCTAGGGGCAGGGCAGAACTATGGCTACACCTTC. This chain links TRBV7-8 with TRBJ1-2; D possibly corresponds to TRBD1 (5 bases). The V end was cut by 5 bases, the J end by 2 bases, with 15 bases between. Germline CDR1 SGHVS, CDR2 FQNEAQ. The CDR3 is 15 amino acids.

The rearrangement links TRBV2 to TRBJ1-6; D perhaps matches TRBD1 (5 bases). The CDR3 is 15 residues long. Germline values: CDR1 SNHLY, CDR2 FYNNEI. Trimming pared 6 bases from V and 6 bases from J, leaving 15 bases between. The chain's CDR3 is CASSIGAASNSPLHF. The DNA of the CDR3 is TGTGCCAGCAGCATAGGGGCCGCCTCTAATTCACCCCTCCACTTT.

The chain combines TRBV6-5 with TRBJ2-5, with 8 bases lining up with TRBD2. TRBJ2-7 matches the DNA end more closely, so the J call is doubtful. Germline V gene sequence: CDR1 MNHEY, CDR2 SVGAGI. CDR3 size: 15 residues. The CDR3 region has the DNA TGTGCCAGCAGTTACCGAGCGGGGGAATCCTACGAGCAGTACTTC. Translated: CASSYRAGESYEQYF.

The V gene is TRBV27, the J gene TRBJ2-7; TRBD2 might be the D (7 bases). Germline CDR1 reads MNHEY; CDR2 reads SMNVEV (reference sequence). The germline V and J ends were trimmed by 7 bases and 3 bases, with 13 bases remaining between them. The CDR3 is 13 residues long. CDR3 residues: CASIRRGGYEQYF. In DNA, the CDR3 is TGTGCCAGCATCCGGAGGGGGGGCTACGAGCAGTACTTC.

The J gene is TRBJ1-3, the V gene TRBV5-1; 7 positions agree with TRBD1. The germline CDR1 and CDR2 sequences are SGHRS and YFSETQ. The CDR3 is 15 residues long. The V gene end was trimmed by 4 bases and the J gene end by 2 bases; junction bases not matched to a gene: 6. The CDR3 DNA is TGCGCCAGCAGCCCCCAGGGGGGAGCTGGAAACACCATATATTTT. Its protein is CASSPQGGAGNTIYF.

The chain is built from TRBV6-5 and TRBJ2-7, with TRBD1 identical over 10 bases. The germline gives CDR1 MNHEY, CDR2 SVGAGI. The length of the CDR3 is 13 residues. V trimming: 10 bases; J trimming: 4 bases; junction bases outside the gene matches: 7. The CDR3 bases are TGTGCCACCCTGGACAGGGGGTCGTACGAGCAGTACTTC. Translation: CATLDRGSYEQYF.

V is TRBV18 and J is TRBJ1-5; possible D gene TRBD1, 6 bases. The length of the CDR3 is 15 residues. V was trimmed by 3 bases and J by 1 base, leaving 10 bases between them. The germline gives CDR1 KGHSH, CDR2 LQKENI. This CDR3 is CASSPTQGSNQPQHF. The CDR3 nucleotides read TGTGCCAGCTCACCCACACAGGGAAGCAATCAGCCCCAGCATTTT.

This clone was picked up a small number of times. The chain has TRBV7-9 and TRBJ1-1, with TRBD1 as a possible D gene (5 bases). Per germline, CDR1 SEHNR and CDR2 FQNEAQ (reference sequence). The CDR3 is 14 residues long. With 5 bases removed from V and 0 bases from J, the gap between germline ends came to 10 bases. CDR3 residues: CASSPGAMNTEAFF. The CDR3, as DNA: TGTGCCAGCAGCCCTGGGGCCATGAACACTGAAGCTTTCTTT. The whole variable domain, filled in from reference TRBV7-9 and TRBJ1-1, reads DTGVSQNPRHKITKRGQNVTFRCDPISEHNRLYWYRQTLGQGPEFLTYFQNEAQLEKSRLLSDRFSAERPKGSFSTLEIQRTEQGDSAMYLCASSPGAMNTEAFFGQGTRLTVV.

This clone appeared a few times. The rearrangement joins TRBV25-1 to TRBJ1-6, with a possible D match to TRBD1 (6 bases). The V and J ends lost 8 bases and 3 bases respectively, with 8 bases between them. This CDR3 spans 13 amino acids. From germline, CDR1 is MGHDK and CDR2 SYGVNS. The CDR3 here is CASQGNYNSPLHF. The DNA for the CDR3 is TGTGCCAGCCAGGGGAACTATAATTCACCCCTCCACTTT.

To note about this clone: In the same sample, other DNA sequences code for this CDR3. This CDR3 is CASSEGHLNTGELFF. The DNA for the CDR3 is TGTGCCAGCAGCGAGGGACACTTGAACACCGGGGAGCTGTTTTTT. The rearrangement joins TRBV9 to TRBJ2-2; D is possibly TRBD1 (6 bases). Trimming left V 3 bases short and J 1 base short, with 10 bases between. Germline lookup yields CDR1 SGDLS and CDR2 YYNGEE. The CDR3 extends over 15 amino acids.

The CDR3 region is CAIRAGQGMGQPQHF. For the CDR3, the DNA is TGTGCCATCAGAGCGGGACAGGGGATGGGGCAGCCCCAGCATTTT. The chain uses TRBV10-3 and TRBJ1-5, with TRBD1 matching over 10 bases. The CDR3 has 15 amino acids. V was pared by 6 bases and J by 7 bases, with 9 bases of the junction left unmatched. Germline V lookup: CDR1 ENHRY, CDR2 SYGVKD.

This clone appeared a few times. Here the CDR3 reads CASSQGGEGGYTF. In nucleotides, the CDR3 is TGTGCCAGCAGTCAAGGGGGCGAGGGTGGCTACACCTTC. The gene calls are TRBV6-6 and TRBJ1-2; 7 nucleotides agree with TRBD1. This CDR3 spans 13 amino acids. Losses at the gene ends were 5 bases for V and 7 bases for J; bases not matched to a gene: 7. Germline lookup yields CDR1 MNHNY and CDR2 SVGAGI (reference sequence).

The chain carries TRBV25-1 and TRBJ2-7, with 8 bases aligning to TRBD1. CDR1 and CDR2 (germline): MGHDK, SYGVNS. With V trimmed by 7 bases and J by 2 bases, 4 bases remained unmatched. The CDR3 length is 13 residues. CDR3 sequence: CASMDREAYEQYF. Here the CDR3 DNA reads TGTGCCAGCATGGACAGGGAGGCCTACGAGCAGTACTTC.

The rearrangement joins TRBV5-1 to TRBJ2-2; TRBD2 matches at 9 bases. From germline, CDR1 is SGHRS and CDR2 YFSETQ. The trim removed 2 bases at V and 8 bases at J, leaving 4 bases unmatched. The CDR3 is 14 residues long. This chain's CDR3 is CASSFSGGTGELFF. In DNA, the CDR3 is TGCGCCAGCAGCTTTAGCGGGGGTACTGGGGAGCTGTTTTTT.

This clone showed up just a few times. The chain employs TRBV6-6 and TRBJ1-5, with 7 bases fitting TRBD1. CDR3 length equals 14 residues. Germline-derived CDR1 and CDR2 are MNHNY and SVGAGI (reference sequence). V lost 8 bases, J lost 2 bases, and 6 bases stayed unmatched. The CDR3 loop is CASLRQGGNQPQHF. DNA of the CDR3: TGTGCCAGCCTCCGACAGGGCGGCAATCAGCCCCAGCATTTT.

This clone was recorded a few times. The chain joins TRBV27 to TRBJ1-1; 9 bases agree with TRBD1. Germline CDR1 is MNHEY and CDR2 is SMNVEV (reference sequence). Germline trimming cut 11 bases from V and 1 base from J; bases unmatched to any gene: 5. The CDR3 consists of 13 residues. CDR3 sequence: CACKGQGNTEAFF. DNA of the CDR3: TGTGCCTGCAAGGGACAGGGGAACACTGAAGCTTTCTTT.

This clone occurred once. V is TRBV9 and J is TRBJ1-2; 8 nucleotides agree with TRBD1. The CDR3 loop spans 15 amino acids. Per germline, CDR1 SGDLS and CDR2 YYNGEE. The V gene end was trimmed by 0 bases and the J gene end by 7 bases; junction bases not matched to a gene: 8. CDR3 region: CASSVEGRGTGGYTF. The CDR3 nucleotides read TGTGCCAGCAGCGTAGAGGGCAGGGGGACAGGTGGCTACACCTTC.

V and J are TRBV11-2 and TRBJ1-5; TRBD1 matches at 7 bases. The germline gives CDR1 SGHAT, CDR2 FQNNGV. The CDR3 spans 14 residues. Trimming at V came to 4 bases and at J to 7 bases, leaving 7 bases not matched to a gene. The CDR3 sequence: CASSSQGRGQPQHF. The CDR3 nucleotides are TGTGCCAGCAGCTCACAGGGGAGAGGACAGCCCCAGCATTTT.

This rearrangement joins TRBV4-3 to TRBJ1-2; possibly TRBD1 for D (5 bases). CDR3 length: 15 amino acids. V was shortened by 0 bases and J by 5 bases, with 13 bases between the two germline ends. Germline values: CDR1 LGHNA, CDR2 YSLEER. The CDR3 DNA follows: TGCGCCAGCAGCCAAGATCAGGGACTTAGATATGGCTACACCTTC. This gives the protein CASSQDQGLRYGYTF.

DNA of the CDR3: TGCGCCAGCAGCCGTAGTGATGGTGGCTACACCTTC. Amino acids: CASSRSDGGYTF. The chain combines TRBV4-1 with TRBJ1-2; no firm D call. The V gene's germline CDR1 is MGHRA and CDR2 YSYEKL. This CDR3 has 12 amino acids. Trimming took off 4 bases at V and 7 bases at J, with 10 bases between the two ends.

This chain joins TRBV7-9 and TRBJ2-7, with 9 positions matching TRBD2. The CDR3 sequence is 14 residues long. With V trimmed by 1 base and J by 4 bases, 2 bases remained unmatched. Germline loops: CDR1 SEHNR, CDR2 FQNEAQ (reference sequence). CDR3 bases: TGTGCCAGCAGCTTAGGGGCGGGAGGGTACGAGCAGTACTTC. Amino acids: CASSLGAGGYEQYF.

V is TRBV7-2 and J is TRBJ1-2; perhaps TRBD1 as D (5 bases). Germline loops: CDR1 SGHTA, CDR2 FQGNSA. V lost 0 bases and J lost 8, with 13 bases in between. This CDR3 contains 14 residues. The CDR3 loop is CASSLAHRGEGYTF. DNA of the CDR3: TGTGCCAGCAGCTTAGCGCACCGGGGGGAGGGCTACACCTTC.